The rows below give T cell receptor beta chains drawn from one sample of a study of blood T cell repertoires in COVID-19. Clones were sequenced by immunoSEQ multiplex PCR, and TCRdb holds only the in-frame ones, with some missing. Of 200,000 to 300,000 clones listed, about nine tenths were seen once; the top ten hold about 1.6%. The sample was PBMCs or T cells enriched from blood (not recorded which). These TCRs come from a man aged 35 to 55 who had recovered from COVID-19. Each CDR3 is given with its conserved first and last residue. The D gene is left open where the match is weak. Rows may omit the clone size; those that give it use once, few, many or a size class.

v_call: TRBV12-3/TRBV12-4
clone_size: -
d_call: -
j_call: TRBJ1-2
cdr3_nt: TGTGCCAGCAGTTTTCGGGAAACCTATGGCTACACCTTC
cdr3_aa: CASSFRETYGYTF

v_call: TRBV4-1
clone_size: once
d_call: -
j_call: TRBJ2-1
cdr3_nt: TGCGCCAGCAAAGAGGAAGCCCTCAACAATGAGCAGTTCTTC
cdr3_aa: CASKEEALNNEQFF

v_call: TRBV5-5
clone_size: -
d_call: TRBD1
j_call: TRBJ1-5
cdr3_nt: TGTGCCAGCAGCTCCGCAGGGGGCGGCCAGCCCCAGCATTTT
cdr3_aa: CASSSAGGGQPQHF

v_call: TRBV27
clone_size: once
d_call: -
j_call: TRBJ1-2
cdr3_nt: TGTGCCAGCAGTCCTCAGGGTTATGGCTACACCTTC
cdr3_aa: CASSPQGYGYTF

v_call: TRBV5-1
clone_size: -
d_call: TRBD1
j_call: TRBJ1-2
cdr3_nt: TGCGCCAGCAGCCTGGACAGGGGGGATGGCTACACCTTC
cdr3_aa: CASSLDRGDGYTF

v_call: TRBV3-1/TRBV3-2
clone_size: -
d_call: -
j_call: TRBJ1-1
cdr3_nt: TGTGCCAGCAGCGCGCGGGTTCTGAGCACTGAAGCTTTCTTT
cdr3_aa: CASSARVLSTEAFF

v_call: TRBV5-1
clone_size: -
d_call: TRBD2
j_call: TRBJ2-1
cdr3_nt: TGCGCCAGCAGCTTTAGCGGGAGGGGAATAGATGAGCAGTTCTTC
cdr3_aa: CASSFSGRGIDEQFF

v_call: TRBV5-1
clone_size: -
d_call: -
j_call: TRBJ2-5
cdr3_nt: TGCGCCAGGCTCCGGGCCCTGGGGCCCGAGACCCAGTACTTC
cdr3_aa: CARLRALGPETQYF

v_call: TRBV28
clone_size: -
d_call: -
j_call: TRBJ2-2
cdr3_nt: TGTGCCAGCAGGCCTAGCGTTACCGGGGAGCTGTTTTTT
cdr3_aa: CASRPSVTGELFF

v_call: TRBV21-1
clone_size: -
d_call: -
j_call: TRBJ2-7
cdr3_nt: TGTGCCAGCAACCCAACTCCCGGGGAAAGGGAGCAGTACTTC
cdr3_aa: CASNPTPGEREQYF

v_call: TRBV28
clone_size: -
d_call: -
j_call: TRBJ2-2
cdr3_nt: TGTGCCAGCAGTTTGAGGCGCGCTCCGAACACCGGGGAGCTGTTTTTT
cdr3_aa: CASSLRRAPNTGELFF

v_call: TRBV29-1
clone_size: -
d_call: TRBD1
j_call: TRBJ2-7
cdr3_nt: TGCAGCGTTGTGGGGGACAGGGGCAACGAGCAGTACTTC
cdr3_aa: CSVVGDRGNEQYF

v_call: TRBV20-1
clone_size: -
d_call: TRBD2
j_call: TRBJ2-3
cdr3_nt: TGCAGTGCTAGTTCGCTAGCGGGAGGTAGGGTCACGAATACGCAGTATTTT
cdr3_aa: CSASSLAGGRVTNTQYF

v_call: TRBV6-5
clone_size: -
d_call: TRBD1
j_call: TRBJ2-3
cdr3_nt: TGTGCCAGCAGCATCGGGACAGGGTACACAGATACGCAGTATTTT
cdr3_aa: CASSIGTGYTDTQYF

v_call: TRBV10-1
clone_size: -
d_call: TRBD1
j_call: TRBJ1-2
cdr3_nt: TGCGCCAGCAGTGTATTACAGGGGGTTTATGGCTACACCTTC
cdr3_aa: CASSVLQGVYGYTF

v_call: TRBV18
clone_size: few
d_call: TRBD2
j_call: TRBJ2-3
cdr3_nt: TGTGCCAGCTCACCGGGACTAGCGCCCGACGCAGATACGCAGTATTTT
cdr3_aa: CASSPGLAPDADTQYF

v_call: TRBV4-2
clone_size: once
d_call: -
j_call: TRBJ2-1
cdr3_nt: TGTGCCAGCAGCGGGGTGGGGCAGTCCTACAATGAGCAGTTCTTC
cdr3_aa: CASSGVGQSYNEQFF

v_call: TRBV11-2
clone_size: -
d_call: TRBD1
j_call: TRBJ1-4
cdr3_nt: TGTGCCAGCAGCCTAGGACAGGGAGAAAAACTGTTTTTT
cdr3_aa: CASSLGQGEKLFF

v_call: TRBV7-9
clone_size: -
d_call: -
j_call: TRBJ1-2
cdr3_nt: TGTGCCAGCAGCTTAAGACTCCGGGGGACTGCGGATGGCTACACCTTC
cdr3_aa: CASSLRLRGTADGYTF

v_call: TRBV29-1
clone_size: -
d_call: TRBD2
j_call: TRBJ2-3
cdr3_nt: TGCAGCGTCCTTTTAGCGGGGGGGAGCACAGATACGCAGTATTTT
cdr3_aa: CSVLLAGGSTDTQYF

v_call: TRBV7-8
clone_size: -
d_call: -
j_call: TRBJ1-2
cdr3_nt: TGTGCCAGCAGCCGGAGAGGCCAAAGGATTTATGGCTACACCTTC
cdr3_aa: CASSRRGQRIYGYTF

v_call: TRBV7-8
clone_size: -
d_call: -
j_call: TRBJ1-2
cdr3_nt: TGTGCCAGCAGCCCAGGACAGCGATATGGCTACACCTTC
cdr3_aa: CASSPGQRYGYTF

v_call: TRBV3-1/TRBV3-2
clone_size: once
d_call: -
j_call: TRBJ2-7
cdr3_nt: TGTGCCAGCGGAGACTACGAGCAGTACTTC
cdr3_aa: CASGDYEQYF

v_call: TRBV5-4
clone_size: few
d_call: -
j_call: TRBJ1-5
cdr3_nt: TGTGCCAGCAGCCTGGGGGGGGATCAGCCCCAGCATTTT
cdr3_aa: CASSLGGDQPQHF

v_call: TRBV5-4
clone_size: -
d_call: -
j_call: TRBJ1-2
cdr3_nt: TGTGCCAGCAGCGTGACAGGCTTATATGGCTACACCTTC
cdr3_aa: CASSVTGLYGYTF

v_call: TRBV14
clone_size: -
d_call: TRBD2
j_call: TRBJ2-2
cdr3_nt: TGTGCCAGCAGTATCCTAGCGGGGGCGGCGTACACCGGGGAGCTGTTTTTT
cdr3_aa: CASSILAGAAYTGELFF

v_call: TRBV3-1/TRBV3-2
clone_size: -
d_call: -
j_call: TRBJ1-5
cdr3_nt: TGTGCCAGCGGTTCAATGGGGGCTAGTCAGCCCCAGCATTTT
cdr3_aa: CASGSMGASQPQHF

v_call: TRBV28
clone_size: -
d_call: -
j_call: TRBJ2-4
cdr3_nt: TGTGCCAGCAGCTTCGGGGGTGGGGACATTCAGTACTTC
cdr3_aa: CASSFGGGDIQYF

v_call: TRBV2
clone_size: -
d_call: -
j_call: TRBJ2-5
cdr3_nt: TGTGCCTCCGGTGAGACCCAGTACTTC
cdr3_aa: CASGETQYF

v_call: TRBV7-6
clone_size: -
d_call: TRBD2
j_call: TRBJ2-3
cdr3_nt: TGTGCCAGCAGCTGGGGTCCTCCCGGGACTAGCGGCACAGATACGCAGTATTTT
cdr3_aa: CASSWGPPGTSGTDTQYF

v_call: TRBV18
clone_size: -
d_call: -
j_call: TRBJ2-5
cdr3_nt: TGTGCCAGCTCACCAACCCTGGACAGCCTACGGGGGACCCAGTACTTC
cdr3_aa: CASSPTLDSLRGTQYF

v_call: TRBV28
clone_size: few
d_call: -
j_call: TRBJ2-7
cdr3_nt: TGTGCCAGCAGTCCAGGGCAGGGGTACTCCTACGAGCAGTACTTC
cdr3_aa: CASSPGQGYSYEQYF

v_call: TRBV19
clone_size: -
d_call: TRBD2
j_call: TRBJ2-1
cdr3_nt: TGTGCCAGTAAAGTCGGGAGGTCCTACAATGAGCAGTTCTTC
cdr3_aa: CASKVGRSYNEQFF